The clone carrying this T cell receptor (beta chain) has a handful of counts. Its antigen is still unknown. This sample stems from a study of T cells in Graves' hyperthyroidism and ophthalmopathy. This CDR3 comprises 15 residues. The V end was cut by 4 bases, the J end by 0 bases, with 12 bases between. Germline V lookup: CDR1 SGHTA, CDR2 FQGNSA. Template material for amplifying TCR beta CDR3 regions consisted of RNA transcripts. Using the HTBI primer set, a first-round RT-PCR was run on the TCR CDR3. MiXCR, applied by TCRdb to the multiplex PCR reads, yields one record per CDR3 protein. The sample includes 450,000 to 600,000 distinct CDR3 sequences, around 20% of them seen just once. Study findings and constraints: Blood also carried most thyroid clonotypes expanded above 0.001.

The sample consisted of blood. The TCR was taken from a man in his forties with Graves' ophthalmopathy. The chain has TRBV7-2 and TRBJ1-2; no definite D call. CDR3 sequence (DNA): TGTGCCAGCAGCTATGATCAAGGGTCTAACTATGGCTACACCTTC. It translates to CASSYDQGSNYGYTF.